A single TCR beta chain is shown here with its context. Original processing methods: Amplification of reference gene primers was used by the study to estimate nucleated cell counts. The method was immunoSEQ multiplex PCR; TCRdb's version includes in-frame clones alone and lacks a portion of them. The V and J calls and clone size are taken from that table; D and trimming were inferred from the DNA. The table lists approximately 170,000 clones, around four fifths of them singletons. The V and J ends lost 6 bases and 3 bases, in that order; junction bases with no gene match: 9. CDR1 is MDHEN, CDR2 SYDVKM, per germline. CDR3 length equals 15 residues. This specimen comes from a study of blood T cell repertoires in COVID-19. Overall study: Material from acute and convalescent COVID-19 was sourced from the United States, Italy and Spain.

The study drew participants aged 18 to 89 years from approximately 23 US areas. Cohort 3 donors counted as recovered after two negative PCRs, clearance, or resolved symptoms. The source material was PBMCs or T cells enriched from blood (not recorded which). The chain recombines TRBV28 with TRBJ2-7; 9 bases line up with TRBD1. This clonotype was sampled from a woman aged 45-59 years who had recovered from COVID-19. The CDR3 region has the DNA TGTGCCAGCAGGCTCGACAGGGGGTTTTTCTACGAGCAGTACTTC. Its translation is CASRLDRGFFYEQYF. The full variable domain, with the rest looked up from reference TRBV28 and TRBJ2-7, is DVKVTQSSRYLVKRTGEKVFLECVQDMDHENMFWYRQDPGLGLRLIYFSYDVKMKEKGDIPEGYSVSREKKERFSLILESASTNQTSMYLCASRLDRGFFYEQYFGPGTRLTVT.